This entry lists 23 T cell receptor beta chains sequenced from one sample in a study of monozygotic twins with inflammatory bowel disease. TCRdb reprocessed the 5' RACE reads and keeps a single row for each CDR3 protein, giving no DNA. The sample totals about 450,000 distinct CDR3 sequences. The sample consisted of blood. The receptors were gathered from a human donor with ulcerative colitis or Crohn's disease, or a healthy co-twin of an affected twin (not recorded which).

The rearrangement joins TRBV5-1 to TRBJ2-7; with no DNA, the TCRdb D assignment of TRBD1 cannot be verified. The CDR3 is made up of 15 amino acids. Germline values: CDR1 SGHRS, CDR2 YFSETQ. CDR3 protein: CASSYSGTGGAEQYF.

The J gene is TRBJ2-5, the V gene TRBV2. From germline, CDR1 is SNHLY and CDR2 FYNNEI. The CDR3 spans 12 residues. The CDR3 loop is CASRRLQETQYF. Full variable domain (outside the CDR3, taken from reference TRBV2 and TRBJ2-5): EPEVTQTPSHQVTQMGQEVILRCVPISNHLYFYWYRQILGQKVEFLVSFYNNEISEKSEIFDDQFSVERPDGSNFTLKIRSTKLEDSAMYFCASRRLQETQYFGPGTRLLVL.

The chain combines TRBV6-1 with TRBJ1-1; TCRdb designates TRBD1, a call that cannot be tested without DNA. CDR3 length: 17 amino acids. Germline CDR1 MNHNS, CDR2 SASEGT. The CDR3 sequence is CASRALQGGGFGTEAFF.

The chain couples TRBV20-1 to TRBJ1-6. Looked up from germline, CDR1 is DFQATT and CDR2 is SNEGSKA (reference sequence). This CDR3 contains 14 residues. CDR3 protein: CSATGTPYNSPLHF.

The CDR3 protein is CASSLRGGGNKSEQFF. The chain is built from TRBV7-9 and TRBJ2-1; the D gene TCRdb calls, TRBD1, cannot be checked with no DNA. Germline CDR1 is SEHNR and CDR2 is FQNEAQ (reference sequence). The CDR3 runs 16 residues.

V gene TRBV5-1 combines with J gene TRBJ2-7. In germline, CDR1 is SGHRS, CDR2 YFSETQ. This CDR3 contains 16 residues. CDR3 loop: CASSSYLDRGSYEQYF.

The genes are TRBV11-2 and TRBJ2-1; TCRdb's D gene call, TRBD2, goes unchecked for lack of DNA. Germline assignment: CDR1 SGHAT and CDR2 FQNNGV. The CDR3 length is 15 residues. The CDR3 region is CASRQPGLLNNEQFF. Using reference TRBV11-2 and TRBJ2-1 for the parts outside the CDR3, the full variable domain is EAGVAQSPRYKIIEKRQSVAFWCNPISGHATLYWYQQILGQGPKLLIQFQNNGVVDDSQLPKDRFSAERLKGVDSTLKIQPAKLEDSAVYLCASRQPGLLNNEQFFGPGTRLTVL.

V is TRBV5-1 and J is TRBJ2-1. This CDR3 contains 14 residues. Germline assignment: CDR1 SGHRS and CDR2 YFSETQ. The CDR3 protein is CASSLGLFVDEQFF.

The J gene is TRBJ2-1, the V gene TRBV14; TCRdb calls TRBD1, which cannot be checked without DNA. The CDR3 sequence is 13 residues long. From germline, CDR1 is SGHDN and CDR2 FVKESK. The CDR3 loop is CASSQFVGGQEFF.

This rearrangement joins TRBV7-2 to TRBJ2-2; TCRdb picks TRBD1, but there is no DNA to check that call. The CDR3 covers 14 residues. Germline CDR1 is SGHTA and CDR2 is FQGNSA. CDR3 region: CASMTGGNTGELFF.

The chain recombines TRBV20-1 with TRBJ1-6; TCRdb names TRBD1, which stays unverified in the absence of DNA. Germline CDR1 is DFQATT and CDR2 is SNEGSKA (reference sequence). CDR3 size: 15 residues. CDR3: CSARGGTVYNSPLHF.

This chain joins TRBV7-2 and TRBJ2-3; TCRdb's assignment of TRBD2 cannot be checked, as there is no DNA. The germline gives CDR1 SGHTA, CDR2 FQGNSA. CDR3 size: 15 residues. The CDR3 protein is CASSFSSGGGDTQYF.

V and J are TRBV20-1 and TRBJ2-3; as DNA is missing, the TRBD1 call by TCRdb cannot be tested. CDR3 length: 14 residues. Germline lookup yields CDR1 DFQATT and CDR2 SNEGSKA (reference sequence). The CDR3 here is CSARKAAPIDTQYF.

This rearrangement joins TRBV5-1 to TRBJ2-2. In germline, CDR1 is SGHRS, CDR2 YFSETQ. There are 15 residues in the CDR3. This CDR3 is CASSLPSGFTGELFF.

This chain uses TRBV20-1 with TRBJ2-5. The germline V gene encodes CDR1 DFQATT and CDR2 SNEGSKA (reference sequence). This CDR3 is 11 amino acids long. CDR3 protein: CSAKDTETQYF.

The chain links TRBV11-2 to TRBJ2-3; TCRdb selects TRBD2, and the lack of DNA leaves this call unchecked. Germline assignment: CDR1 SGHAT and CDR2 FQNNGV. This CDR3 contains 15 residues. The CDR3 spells CASSPSGTPNTEQYF.

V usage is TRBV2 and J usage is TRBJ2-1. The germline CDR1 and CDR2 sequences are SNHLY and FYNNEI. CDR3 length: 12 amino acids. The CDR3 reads CASSAKVNEQFF.

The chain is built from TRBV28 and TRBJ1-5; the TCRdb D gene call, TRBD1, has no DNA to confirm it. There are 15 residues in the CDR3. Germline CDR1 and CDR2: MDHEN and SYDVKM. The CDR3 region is CASSARDTGYQPQHF. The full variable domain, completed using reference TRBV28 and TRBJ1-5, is DVKVTQSSRYLVKRTGEKVFLECVQDMDHENMFWYRQDPGLGLRLIYFSYDVKMKEKGDIPEGYSVSREKKERFSLILESASTNQTSMYLCASSARDTGYQPQHFGDGTRLSIL.

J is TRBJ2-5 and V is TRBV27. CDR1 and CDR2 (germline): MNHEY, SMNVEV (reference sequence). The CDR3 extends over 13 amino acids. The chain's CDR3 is CASSFIPKETQYF.

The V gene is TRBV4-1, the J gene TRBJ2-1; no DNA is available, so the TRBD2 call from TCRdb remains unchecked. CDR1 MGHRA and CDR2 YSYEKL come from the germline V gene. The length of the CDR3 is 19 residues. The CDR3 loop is CASSQDPGLAVTSYNEQFF.

The CDR3 loop reads CASSVDQVSSYEQYF. The V call is TRBV9, the J call TRBJ2-7. The germline gives CDR1 SGDLS, CDR2 YYNGEE. This CDR3 is built from 15 residues.

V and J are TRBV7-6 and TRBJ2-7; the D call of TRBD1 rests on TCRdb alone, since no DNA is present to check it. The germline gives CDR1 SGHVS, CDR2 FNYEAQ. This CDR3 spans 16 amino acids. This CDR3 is CASSFLPGQGVYEQYF. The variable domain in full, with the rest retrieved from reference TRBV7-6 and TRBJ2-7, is GAGVSQSPRYKVTKRGQDVALRCDPISGHVSLYWYRQALGQGPEFLTYFNYEAQQDKSGLPNDRFSAERPEGSISTLTIQRTEQRDSAMYRCASSFLPGQGVYEQYFGPGTRLTVT.

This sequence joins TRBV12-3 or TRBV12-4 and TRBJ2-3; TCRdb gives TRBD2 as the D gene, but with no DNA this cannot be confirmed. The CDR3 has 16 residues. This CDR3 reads CASSFLLAGGADTQYF.